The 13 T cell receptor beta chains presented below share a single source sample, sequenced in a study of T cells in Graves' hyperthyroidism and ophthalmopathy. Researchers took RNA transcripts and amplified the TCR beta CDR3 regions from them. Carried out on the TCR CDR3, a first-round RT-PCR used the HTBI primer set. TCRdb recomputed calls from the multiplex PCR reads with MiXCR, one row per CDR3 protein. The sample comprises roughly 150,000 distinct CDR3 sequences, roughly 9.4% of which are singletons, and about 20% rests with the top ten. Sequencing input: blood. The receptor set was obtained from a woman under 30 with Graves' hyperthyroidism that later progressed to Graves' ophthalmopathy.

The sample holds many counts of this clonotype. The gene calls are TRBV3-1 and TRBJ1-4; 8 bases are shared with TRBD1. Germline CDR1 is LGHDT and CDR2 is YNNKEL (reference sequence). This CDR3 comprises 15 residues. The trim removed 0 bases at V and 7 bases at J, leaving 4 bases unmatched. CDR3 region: CASSQDQGTGEKLFF. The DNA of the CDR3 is TGTGCCAGCAGCCAAGACCAGGGGACAGGTGAAAAACTGTTTTTT.

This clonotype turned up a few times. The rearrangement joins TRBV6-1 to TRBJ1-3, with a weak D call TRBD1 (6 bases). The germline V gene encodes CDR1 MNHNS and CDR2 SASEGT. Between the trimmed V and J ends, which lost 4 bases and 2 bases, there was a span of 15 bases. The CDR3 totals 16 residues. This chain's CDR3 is CASSAATGIAGNTIYF. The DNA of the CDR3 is TGTGCCAGCAGTGCCGCCACAGGGATAGCTGGAAACACCATATATTTT.

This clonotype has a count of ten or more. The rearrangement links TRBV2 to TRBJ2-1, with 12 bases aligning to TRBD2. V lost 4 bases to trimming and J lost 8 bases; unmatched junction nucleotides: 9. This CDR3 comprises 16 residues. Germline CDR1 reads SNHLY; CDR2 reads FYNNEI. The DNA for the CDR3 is TGTGCCAGCAGTGGGTCTAGCGGGGGGGTTTTCGATGAGCAGTTCTTC. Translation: CASSGSSGGVFDEQFF.

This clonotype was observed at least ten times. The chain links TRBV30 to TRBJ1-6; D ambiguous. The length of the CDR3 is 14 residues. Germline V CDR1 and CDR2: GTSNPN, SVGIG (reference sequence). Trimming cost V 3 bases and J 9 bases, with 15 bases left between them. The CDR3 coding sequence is TGTGCCTGGAGACTAGGCAGAGAGGGTTCACCCCTCCACTTT. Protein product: CAWRLGREGSPLHF.

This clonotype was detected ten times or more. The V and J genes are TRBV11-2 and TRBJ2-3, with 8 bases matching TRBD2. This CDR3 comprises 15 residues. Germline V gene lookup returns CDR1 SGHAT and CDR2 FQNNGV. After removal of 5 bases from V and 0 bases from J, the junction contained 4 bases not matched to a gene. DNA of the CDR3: TGTGCCAGCAGCCCATCTAGCGGGAGCACAGATACGCAGTATTTT. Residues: CASSPSSGSTDTQYF.

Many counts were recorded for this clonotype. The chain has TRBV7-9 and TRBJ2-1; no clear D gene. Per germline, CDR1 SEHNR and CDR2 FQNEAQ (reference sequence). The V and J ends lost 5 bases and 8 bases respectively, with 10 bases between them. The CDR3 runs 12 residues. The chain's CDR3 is CASSPRPYEQFF. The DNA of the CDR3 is TGTGCCAGCAGCCCTCGTCCATATGAGCAGTTCTTC. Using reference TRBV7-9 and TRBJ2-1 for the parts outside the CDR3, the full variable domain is DTGVSQNPRHKITKRGQNVTFRCDPISEHNRLYWYRQTLGQGPEFLTYFQNEAQLEKSRLLSDRFSAERPKGSFSTLEIQRTEQGDSAMYLCASSPRPYEQFFGPGTRLTVL.

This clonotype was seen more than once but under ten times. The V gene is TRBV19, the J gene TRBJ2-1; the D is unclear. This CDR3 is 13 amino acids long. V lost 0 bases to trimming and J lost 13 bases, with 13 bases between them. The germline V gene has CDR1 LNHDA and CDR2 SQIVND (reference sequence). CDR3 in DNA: TGTGCCAGTAGTATAGATGTGGCCCTTGTCCAGTTCTTC. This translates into CASSIDVALVQFF.

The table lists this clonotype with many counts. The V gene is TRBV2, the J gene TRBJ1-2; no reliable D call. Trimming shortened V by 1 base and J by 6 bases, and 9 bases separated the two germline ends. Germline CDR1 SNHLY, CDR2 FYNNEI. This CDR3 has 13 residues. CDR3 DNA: TGTGCCAGCAGTGAAGAGGGATCTAATGGCTACACCTTC. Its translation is CASSEEGSNGYTF.

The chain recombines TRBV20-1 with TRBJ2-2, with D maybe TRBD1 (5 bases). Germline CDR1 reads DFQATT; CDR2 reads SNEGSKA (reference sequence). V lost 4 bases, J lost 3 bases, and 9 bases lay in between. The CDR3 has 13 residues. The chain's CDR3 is CSANRQYTGELFF. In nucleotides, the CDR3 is TGCAGTGCTAACCGACAGTACACCGGGGAGCTGTTTTTT.

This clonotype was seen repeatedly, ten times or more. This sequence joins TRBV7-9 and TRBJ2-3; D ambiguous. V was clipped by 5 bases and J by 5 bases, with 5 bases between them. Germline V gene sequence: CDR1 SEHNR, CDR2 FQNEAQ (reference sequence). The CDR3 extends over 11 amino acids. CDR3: CASSRQDTQYF. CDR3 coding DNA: TGTGCCAGCAGCCGGCAAGATACGCAGTATTTT.

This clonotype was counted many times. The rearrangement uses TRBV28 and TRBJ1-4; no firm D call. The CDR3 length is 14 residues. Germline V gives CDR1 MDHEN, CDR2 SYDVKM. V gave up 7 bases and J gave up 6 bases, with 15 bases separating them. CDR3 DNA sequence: TGTGCCAGCACTAGGTCTAGGGCTTATGAAAAACTGTTTTTT. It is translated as CASTRSRAYEKLFF.

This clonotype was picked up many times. CDR3 sequence: CASSVTTGIGELFF. The CDR3 DNA reads as TGTGCCAGCAGCGTAACTACGGGGATCGGGGAGCTGTTTTTT. This chain connects TRBV9 to TRBJ2-2, with D possibly TRBD2 on 5 matching bases. The germline gives CDR1 SGDLS, CDR2 YYNGEE. The CDR3 totals 14 residues. Trimming took off 1 base at V and 7 bases at J, with 11 bases between the two ends.

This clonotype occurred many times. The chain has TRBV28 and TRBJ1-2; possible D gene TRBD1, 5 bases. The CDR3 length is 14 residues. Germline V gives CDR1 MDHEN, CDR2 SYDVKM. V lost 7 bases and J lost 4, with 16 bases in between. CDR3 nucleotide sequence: TGTGCCAGCAACCTCTTCGGGACCGCCTATGGCTACACCTTC. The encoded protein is CASNLFGTAYGYTF.